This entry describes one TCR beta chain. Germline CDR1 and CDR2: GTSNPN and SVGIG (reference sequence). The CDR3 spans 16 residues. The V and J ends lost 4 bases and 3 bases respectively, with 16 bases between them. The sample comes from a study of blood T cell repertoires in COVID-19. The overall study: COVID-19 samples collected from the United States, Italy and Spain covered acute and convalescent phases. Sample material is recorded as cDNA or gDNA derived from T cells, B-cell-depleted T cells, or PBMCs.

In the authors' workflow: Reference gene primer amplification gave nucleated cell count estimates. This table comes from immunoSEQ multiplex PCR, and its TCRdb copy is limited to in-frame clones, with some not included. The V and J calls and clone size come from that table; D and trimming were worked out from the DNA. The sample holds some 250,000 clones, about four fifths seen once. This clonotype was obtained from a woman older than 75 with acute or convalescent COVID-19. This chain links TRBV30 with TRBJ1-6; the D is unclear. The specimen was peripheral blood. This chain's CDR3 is CAWNEARSYYNSPLHF. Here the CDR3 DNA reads TGTGCCTGGAACGAGGCCCGATCGTACTATAATTCACCCCTCCACTTT.